The 27 T cell receptor beta chains in this list originate from one sample, sequenced in a study of cytomegalovirus exposure and HLA in healthy donors. Amplification used 60 Vbeta primers and 13 Jbeta primers. TCRdb keeps only in-frame clones here, not all; method: immunoSEQ multiplex PCR. The table records about 130,000 clones, 83% of them present only once. The sequenced material came from PBMCs. The source of these receptors is a middle-aged woman in good health and CMV-seropositive.

The chain carries TRBV19 and TRBJ2-1, with D possibly TRBD2 on 5 matching bases. V lost 6 bases to trimming and J lost 4 bases, with 10 bases between them. The CDR3 contains 13 residues. CDR1 is LNHDA, CDR2 SQIVND, per germline (reference sequence). CDR3 amino acids: CASSRSAYNEQFF. The DNA for the CDR3 is TGTGCCAGTAGCCGTAGCGCATACAATGAGCAGTTCTTC. Complete variable domain (other parts from reference TRBV19 and TRBJ2-1): DGGITQSPKYLFRKEGQNVTLSCEQNLNHDAMYWYRQDPGQGLRLIYYSQIVNDFQKGDIAEGYSVSREKKESFPLTVTSAQKNPTAFYLCASSRSAYNEQFFGPGTRLTVL.

The chain combines TRBV18 with TRBJ1-4, with D perhaps TRBD1 (5 bases). In germline, CDR1 is KGHSH, CDR2 LQKENI. This CDR3 is built from 15 residues. Trimming cost V 5 bases and J 5 bases, with 15 bases left between them. CDR3 protein: CASSSGRLANEKLFF. CDR3 coding DNA: TGTGCCAGCTCATCGGGACGGCTAGCGAATGAAAAACTGTTTTTT.

J is TRBJ1-2 and V is TRBV25-1; no clear D gene. Trimming left V 6 bases short and J 7 bases short, with 15 bases between. CDR1 is MGHDK, CDR2 SYGVNS, per germline. The length of the CDR3 is 13 residues. The CDR3 sequence: CASSRNYVTGYTF. The CDR3 bases are TGTGCCAGCAGCCGGAACTACGTAACTGGCTACACCTTC.

The J gene is TRBJ2-5, the V gene TRBV7-9, with 9 bases aligning to TRBD1. Matching the DNA end better, TRBJ2-7 makes the J call doubtful. The CDR3 contains 14 residues. In germline, CDR1 is SEHNR, CDR2 FQNEAQ (reference sequence). CDR3 loop: CASSFGTGTYEQYF. As DNA, the CDR3 is TGTGCCAGCAGCTTTGGGACAGGGACCTACGAGCAGTACTTC.

The CDR3 here is CASSPGDSSGNTIYF. The CDR3 DNA is TGTGCCAGCAGCCCAGGGGACAGCTCTGGAAACACCATATATTTT. The genes are TRBV6-5 and TRBJ1-3; 7 nucleotides align to TRBD1. J gave up 0 bases and V 6 bases, and 5 bases lay outside the gene matches. This CDR3 comprises 15 residues. The V gene's germline CDR1 is MNHEY and CDR2 SVGAGI.

V gene TRBV5-4 combines with J gene TRBJ1-2, with TRBD1 matching 8 bases. CDR1 is SGHNT, CDR2 YYREEE, per germline (reference sequence). Losses at the gene ends were 0 bases for V and 6 bases for J; bases not matched to a gene: 1. The CDR3 contains 13 residues. Here the CDR3 DNA reads TGTGCCAGCAGCTTGGAGACAGGGGATGGCTACACCTTC. This gives the protein CASSLETGDGYTF. Complete variable domain (other parts from reference TRBV5-4 and TRBJ1-2): ETGVTQSPTHLIKTRGQQVTLRCSSQSGHNTVSWYQQALGQGPQFIFQYYREEENGRGNFPPRFSGLQFPNYSSELNVNALELDDSALYLCASSLETGDGYTFGSGTRLTVV.

This clone was seen a few times. The chain recombines TRBV28 with TRBJ1-2; 9 bases are a match to TRBD1. This CDR3 has 14 residues. The V segment lost 5 bases and the J segment 5 bases; nucleotides outside the gene matches: 6. Germline V gene lookup returns CDR1 MDHEN and CDR2 SYDVKM. The CDR3 DNA reads TGTGCCAGCAGTCTACAGGGGGCTTGGTATGGCTACACCTTC. Protein product: CASSLQGAWYGYTF.

This clone showed up just a few times. V usage is TRBV12-5 and J usage is TRBJ2-1, with D possibly being TRBD1 (6 bases). CDR3 length: 17 amino acids. The germline V gene has CDR1 LGHNT and CDR2 FRNRAP. Trimming shortened V by 2 bases and J by 4 bases, and 18 bases separated the two germline ends. The CDR3 spells CASGLPDSPRRYNEQFF. The CDR3 DNA sequence: TGTGCTAGTGGTTTGCCGGACAGCCCCAGGCGATACAATGAGCAGTTCTTC.

In nucleotides, the CDR3 is TGCGCCAGCAGCTTGGTAGACAGATCCTACGAGCAGTACTTC. Its translation is CASSLVDRSYEQYF. This chain links TRBV5-1 with TRBJ2-7; D is possibly TRBD1 (5 bases). V shed 0 bases and J shed 1 base, with 8 bases lying between them. CDR1 SGHRS and CDR2 YFSETQ come from the germline V gene. The CDR3 is made up of 14 amino acids.

The chain couples TRBV19 to TRBJ2-5; possible D gene TRBD2, 6 bases. CDR1 is LNHDA and CDR2 is SQIVND in the germline V gene (reference sequence). The CDR3 length is 15 residues. V was cut by 1 base and J by 5 bases, with 14 bases left in between. This CDR3 reads CASSIGQWAGETQYF. CDR3 nucleotide sequence: TGTGCCAGTAGTATAGGACAGTGGGCGGGGGAGACCCAGTACTTC. Using reference TRBV19 and TRBJ2-5 for the parts outside the CDR3, the full variable domain is DGGITQSPKYLFRKEGQNVTLSCEQNLNHDAMYWYRQDPGQGLRLIYYSQIVNDFQKGDIAEGYSVSREKKESFPLTVTSAQKNPTAFYLCASSIGQWAGETQYFGPGTRLLVL.

The chain's CDR3 is CASSYDFREANEQFF. The CDR3 bases are TGTGCCAGCAGCTACGATTTTCGGGAGGCTAATGAGCAGTTCTTC. V is TRBV7-2 and J is TRBJ2-1, with TRBD2 matching 7 bases. This CDR3 has 15 amino acids. V shed 4 bases, J shed 7 bases, and the junction held 10 bases outside the gene matches. Germline CDR1 is SGHTA and CDR2 is FQGNSA.

V usage is TRBV4-1 and J usage is TRBJ2-5; 13 nucleotides agree with TRBD2. Germline trimming cut 4 bases from V and 5 bases from J; bases unmatched to any gene: 16. The CDR3 has 19 amino acids. In germline, CDR1 is MGHRA, CDR2 YSYEKL. CDR3 region: CASSPRSGTSGAEGETQYF. The DNA of the CDR3 is TGCGCCAGCAGCCCTCGTTCCGGGACTAGCGGGGCCGAGGGGGAGACCCAGTACTTC.

The rearrangement joins TRBV5-1 to TRBJ1-5; TRBD1 matches at 9 bases. Losses at the gene ends were 0 bases for V and 6 bases for J; bases not matched to a gene: 4. The CDR3 extends over 15 amino acids. CDR1 SGHRS and CDR2 YFSETQ come from the germline V gene. CDR3 amino acids: CASSLGDREVQPQHF. CDR3 bases: TGCGCCAGCAGCTTGGGGGACAGGGAAGTTCAGCCCCAGCATTTT.

The genes are TRBV6-6 and TRBJ1-5; D might be TRBD1 (5 bases). Germline V CDR1 and CDR2: MNHNY, SVGAGI (reference sequence). This CDR3 is built from 16 residues. V shed 2 bases and J shed 2 bases, with 13 bases lying between them. The CDR3 DNA is TGTGCCAGCAGTTACGGAGGGGAGGTGGGCAATCAGCCCCAGCATTTT. This translates into CASSYGGEVGNQPQHF.

The gene calls are TRBV19 and TRBJ1-5; 7 bases fit TRBD1. Germline-derived CDR1 and CDR2 are LNHDA and SQIVND (reference sequence). The CDR3 totals 15 residues. The V and J ends lost 5 bases and 0 bases, in that order; junction bases with no gene match: 4. CDR3 residues: CASSPGQYSNQPQHF. The DNA for the CDR3 is TGTGCCAGTAGTCCGGGACAGTATAGCAATCAGCCCCAGCATTTT.

The V call is TRBV18, the J call TRBJ2-1; D is perhaps TRBD2 (6 bases). V shed 3 bases and J shed 0 bases, with 15 bases lying between them. The CDR3 spans 17 residues. Germline V gene lookup returns CDR1 KGHSH and CDR2 LQKENI. CDR3 loop: CASSPGDGRPSYNEQFF. The CDR3 DNA reads TGTGCCAGCTCACCGGGGGACGGGAGACCCTCCTACAATGAGCAGTTCTTC.

The rearrangement links TRBV28 to TRBJ1-5; maybe TRBD1 (5 bases). With 4 bases removed from V and 6 bases from J, the gap between germline ends came to 10 bases. The CDR3 loop spans 13 amino acids. The V gene's germline CDR1 is MDHEN and CDR2 SYDVKM. Written as DNA, the CDR3 is TGTGCCAGCAGTTCATTCAGGGTTCAGCCCCAGCATTTT. It specifies CASSSFRVQPQHF.

V and J are TRBV7-9 and TRBJ2-7; 7 positions agree with TRBD1. The trim removed 4 bases at V and 5 bases at J, leaving 11 bases unmatched. Germline V gene data show CDR1 as SEHNR and CDR2 as FQNEAQ (reference sequence). The length of the CDR3 is 15 residues. In DNA form, the CDR3 reads TGTGCCAGCAGCTCTCAACAGGGGCCGTCTCACGAGCAGTACTTC. Encoded protein: CASSSQQGPSHEQYF.

This clone appeared a few times. The chain links TRBV10-2 to TRBJ2-1; 9 bases fit TRBD2. The CDR3 spans 16 residues. Germline CDR1 is WSHSY and CDR2 is SAAADI. The V and J ends lost 3 bases and 3 bases, in that order; junction bases with no gene match: 6. DNA for the CDR3: TGCGCCAGCAGTGAAGACGCGGGAGGGCACTACAATGAGCAGTTCTTC. Amino acids: CASSEDAGGHYNEQFF.

The chain employs TRBV5-1 and TRBJ1-1; D is ambiguous. The V gene's germline CDR1 is SGHRS and CDR2 YFSETQ. Trimming stripped 4 bases from V and 2 bases from J, with 12 bases between. The CDR3 length is 14 residues. The CDR3 loop is CASSLGLSNTEAFF. The CDR3 nucleotides read TGCGCCAGCAGCCTTGGACTCAGCAACACTGAAGCTTTCTTT. Full variable domain (outside the CDR3, taken from reference TRBV5-1 and TRBJ1-1): KAGVTQTPRYLIKTRGQQVTLSCSPISGHRSVSWYQQTPGQGLQFLFEYFSETQRNKGNFPGRFSGRQFSNSRSEMNVSTLELGDSALYLCASSLGLSNTEAFFGQGTRLTVV.

The J gene is TRBJ2-3, the V gene TRBV6-1; 8 bases line up with TRBD2. The CDR3 runs 16 residues. Per germline, CDR1 MNHNS and CDR2 SASEGT. Trimming took 2 bases from V and 4 from J; bases not matched to a gene: 8. The CDR3 bases are TGTGCCAGCAGTGAATTTTCAGCGGGAGTGGCAGATACGCAGTATTTT. It specifies CASSEFSAGVADTQYF.

The chain uses TRBV5-1 and TRBJ2-1; D remains ambiguous. V was pared by 3 bases and J by 3 bases, with 19 bases between. Germline V gives CDR1 SGHRS, CDR2 YFSETQ. This CDR3 is built from 17 residues. The CDR3 DNA is TGCGCCAGCAGCTCGGCCCCGGCAAGTAGCAACTACAATGAGCAGTTCTTC. This codes for CASSSAPASSNYNEQFF.

This chain links TRBV28 with TRBJ2-7; 10 nucleotides line up with TRBD2. CDR3 length: 17 residues. After removal of 5 bases from V and 1 base from J, the junction contained 11 bases not matched to a gene. The V gene's germline CDR1 is MDHEN and CDR2 SYDVKM. In nucleotides, the CDR3 is TGTGCCAGCAGTCCCCGGCTAGCGGGAGTTTTATCCTACGAGCAGTACTTC. This encodes CASSPRLAGVLSYEQYF. The whole variable domain, remainder taken from reference TRBV28 and TRBJ2-7, is DVKVTQSSRYLVKRTGEKVFLECVQDMDHENMFWYRQDPGLGLRLIYFSYDVKMKEKGDIPEGYSVSREKKERFSLILESASTNQTSMYLCASSPRLAGVLSYEQYFGPGTRLTVT.

This chain uses TRBV28 with TRBJ1-2; weak D call: TRBD1 (5 bases). This CDR3 comprises 13 residues. Trimming cost V 7 bases and J 4 bases, with 13 bases left between them. The germline gives CDR1 MDHEN, CDR2 SYDVKM. The CDR3 coding sequence is TGTGCCAGCATCTCGACAGAGTCCTATGGCTACACCTTC. Translation: CASISTESYGYTF.

On this clone: The junction shows a germline mismatch at one end, possibly a read error. This chain links TRBV7-9 with TRBJ2-7; D is uncertain. Germline V CDR1 and CDR2: SEHNR, FQNEAQ (reference sequence). This CDR3 has 12 amino acids. The CDR3 is CSSSLGAYEQYF. The CDR3 DNA follows: TGTTCCAGCAGCTTAGGAGCCTACGAGCAGTACTTC.

The chain carries TRBV28 and TRBJ2-1, with D unresolved. CDR3 length equals 11 residues. V dropped 1 base and J dropped 10 bases, with 5 bases sitting between them. Germline CDR1 and CDR2: MDHEN and SYDVKM. The CDR3 bases are TGTGCCAGCAGTTTATCGGTCGAGCAGTTCTTC. Amino acids: CASSLSVEQFF.

The chain is built from TRBV2 and TRBJ1-5; 8 nucleotides match TRBD1. J was trimmed by 9 bases and V by 4 bases; bases with no gene match: 5. CDR1 is SNHLY and CDR2 is FYNNEI in the germline V gene. CDR3 length equals 13 residues. The CDR3 is CASSGGRGPPQHF. CDR3 bases: TGTGCCAGCAGTGGAGGCAGGGGGCCGCCCCAGCATTTT.